This T cell receptor beta chain was identified during a study of shared clonotypes between healthy human individuals. This CDR3 is built from 17 residues. Trimming took 4 bases from V and 5 from J; bases not matched to a gene: 18. Germline V gene lookup returns CDR1 SGHKS and CDR2 YYEKEE (reference sequence). Deep was the level used in running the assay. The assay was immunoSEQ multiplex PCR, and TCRdb's table has in-frame clones only and misses some. Of roughly 600,000 clones in the sample, roughly 98% were seen once. In the naive CD8 group, cells lacked CD45RO and were positively selected for CCR7, so terminally differentiated effector memory CD45RA+ cells were left out.

The chain is built from TRBV5-5 and TRBJ2-7; TRBD2 agrees at 7 bases. The sequencing input was naive CD8+ T cells sorted from blood. The sequence was collected from a man younger than 45 in good health. The CDR3 sequence is CASSPVFTSAGRDEQYF. The CDR3 DNA reads as TGTGCCAGCAGCCCAGTGTTTACTTCGGCAGGGAGGGACGAGCAGTACTTC.